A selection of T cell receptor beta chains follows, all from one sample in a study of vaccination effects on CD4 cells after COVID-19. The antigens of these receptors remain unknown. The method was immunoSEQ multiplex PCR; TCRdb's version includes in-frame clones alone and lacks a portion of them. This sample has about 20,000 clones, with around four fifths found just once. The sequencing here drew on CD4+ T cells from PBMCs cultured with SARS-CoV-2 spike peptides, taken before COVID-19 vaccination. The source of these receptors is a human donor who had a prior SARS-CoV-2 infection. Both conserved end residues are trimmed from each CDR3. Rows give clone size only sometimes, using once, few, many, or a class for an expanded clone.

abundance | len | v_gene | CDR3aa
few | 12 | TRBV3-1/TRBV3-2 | ASSQDLGGHEQY
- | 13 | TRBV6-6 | ASSIDRRSNQPQH
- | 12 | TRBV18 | ASSAFVDNNEQF
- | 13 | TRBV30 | AWSVGLAGFYEQY
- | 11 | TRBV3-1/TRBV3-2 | ASSQATGNTIY
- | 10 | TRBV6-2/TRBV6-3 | ASSYHENEQY
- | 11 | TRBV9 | ASSVDLTGELF
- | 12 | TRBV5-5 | ASSPQGGGQPQH
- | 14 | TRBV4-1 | ASSQDFTGGSGGYT
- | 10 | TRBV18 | ASSPLGQSLF
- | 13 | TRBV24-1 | ATSDALTLPNGYT
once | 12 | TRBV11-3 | ASSVGTAGYEQY
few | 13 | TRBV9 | ASSVQQGTGNTIY
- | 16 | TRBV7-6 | ASSLGPRGTRSYNEQF
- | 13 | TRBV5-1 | ASSPGTTTVNEQF
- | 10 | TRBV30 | ASFSSYNEQF
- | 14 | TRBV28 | ASSPRGSGRDNEQY
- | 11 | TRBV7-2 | ASSLDGNYGYT
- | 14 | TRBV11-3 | ASSLRTGGDTGELF
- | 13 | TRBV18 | ASSPIAGGETEAF
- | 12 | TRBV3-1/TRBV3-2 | ASSQDGPESPLH
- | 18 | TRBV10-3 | AISETLKGQGVSGANVLT
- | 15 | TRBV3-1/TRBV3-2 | ASSPNLAGASTDTQY
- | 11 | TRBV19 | ASSMLGGQPQH
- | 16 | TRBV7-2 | ASSLTPTSGGARETQY
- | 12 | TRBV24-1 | ATSYFGAPDTQY
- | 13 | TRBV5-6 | ASSLRTVSYNEQF
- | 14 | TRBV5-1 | ASSPSRDSETDTQY
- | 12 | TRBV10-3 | AISNPRDSYEQY
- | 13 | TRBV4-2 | ASSDRLAGAGELF
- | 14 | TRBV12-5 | ASGPPGGGTDNEQF
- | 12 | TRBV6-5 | ASRAQATNEKLF
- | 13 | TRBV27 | ASSLNSGSNQPQH
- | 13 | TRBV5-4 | ASSPRDGRFGEQY
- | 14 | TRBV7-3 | ASSSTGASGGNEQF
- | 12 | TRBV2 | ASIGSSGGTEAF